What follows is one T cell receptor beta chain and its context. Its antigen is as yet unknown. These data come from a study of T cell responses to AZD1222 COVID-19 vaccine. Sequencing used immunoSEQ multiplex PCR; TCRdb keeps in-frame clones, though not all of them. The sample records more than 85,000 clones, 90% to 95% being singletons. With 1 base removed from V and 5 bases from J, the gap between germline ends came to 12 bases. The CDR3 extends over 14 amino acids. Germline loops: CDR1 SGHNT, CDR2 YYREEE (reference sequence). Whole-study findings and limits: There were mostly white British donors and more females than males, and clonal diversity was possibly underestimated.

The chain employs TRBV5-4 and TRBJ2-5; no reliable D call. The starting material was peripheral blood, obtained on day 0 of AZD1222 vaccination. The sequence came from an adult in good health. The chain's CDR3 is CASSLIGAGETQYF. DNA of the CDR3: TGTGCCAGCAGCTTGATAGGTGCCGGGGAGACCCAGTACTTC.